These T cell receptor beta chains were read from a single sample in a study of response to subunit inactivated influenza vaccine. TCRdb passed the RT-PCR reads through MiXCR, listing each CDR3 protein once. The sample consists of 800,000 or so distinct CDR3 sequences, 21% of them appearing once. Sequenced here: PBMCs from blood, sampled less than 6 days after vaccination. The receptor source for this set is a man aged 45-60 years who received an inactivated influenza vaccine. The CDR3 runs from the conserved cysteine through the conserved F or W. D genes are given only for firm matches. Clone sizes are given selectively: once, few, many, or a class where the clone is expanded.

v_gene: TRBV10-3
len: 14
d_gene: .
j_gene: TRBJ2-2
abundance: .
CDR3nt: TGTGCCATCACCGACGGGGAAGGAAACCGGGAGCTGTTTTTT
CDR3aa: CAITDGEGNRELFF

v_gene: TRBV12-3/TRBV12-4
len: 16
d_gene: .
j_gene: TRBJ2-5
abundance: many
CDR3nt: TGTGCCAGCAGTACCTCTCGTGGAGGGTTACTAGAGACCCAGTACTTC
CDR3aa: CASSTSRGGLLETQYF

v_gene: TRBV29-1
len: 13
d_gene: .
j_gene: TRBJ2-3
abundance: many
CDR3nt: TGCAGCGTTGGAAGGGCCAGCGCAGATACGCAGTATTTT
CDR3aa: CSVGRASADTQYF

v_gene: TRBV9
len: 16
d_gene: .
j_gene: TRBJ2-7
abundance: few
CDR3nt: TGTGCCAGCAGCGTAGCCCCGACAGGTGTAACCTACGAGCAGTACTTC
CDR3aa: CASSVAPTGVTYEQYF

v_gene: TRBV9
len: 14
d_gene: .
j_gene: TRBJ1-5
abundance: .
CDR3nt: TGTGCCAGCAGCGTAGGGTCCTACAATCAGCCCCAGCATTTT
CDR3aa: CASSVGSYNQPQHF

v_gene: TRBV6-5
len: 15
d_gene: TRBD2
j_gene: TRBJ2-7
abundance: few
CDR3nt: TGTGCCAGCAGTTTACGGACTAGCGGGAGCGGCGAGCAGTACTTC
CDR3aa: CASSLRTSGSGEQYF

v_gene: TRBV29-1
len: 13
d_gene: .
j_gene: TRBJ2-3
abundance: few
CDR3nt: TGCAGCGCCAAGGGCAGGGGACCAGATACGCAGTATTTT
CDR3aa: CSAKGRGPDTQYF

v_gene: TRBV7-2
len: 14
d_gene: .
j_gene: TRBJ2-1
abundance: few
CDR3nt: TGTGCCAGCAGCTTAGAGTTGGGGTACAATGAGCAGTTCTTC
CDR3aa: CASSLELGYNEQFF

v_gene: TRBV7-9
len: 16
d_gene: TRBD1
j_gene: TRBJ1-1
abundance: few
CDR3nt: TGTGCCAGCAGACTCGGGACAGGGGAAGTGAACACTGAAGCTTTCTTT
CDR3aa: CASRLGTGEVNTEAFF

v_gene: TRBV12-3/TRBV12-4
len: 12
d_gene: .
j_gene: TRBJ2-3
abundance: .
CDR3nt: TGTGCCAGCAGCCGTTCACAGAATACGCAGTATTTT
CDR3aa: CASSRSQNTQYF

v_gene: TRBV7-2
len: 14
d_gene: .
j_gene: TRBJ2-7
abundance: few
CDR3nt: TGTGCCAGCAGCTTGGTGGGGATATCGGACGAGCAGTACTTC
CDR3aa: CASSLVGISDEQYF

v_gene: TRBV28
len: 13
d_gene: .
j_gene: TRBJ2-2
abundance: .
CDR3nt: TGTGCCAGCAGTTTACGTTGGGGACAGGAGCTGTTTTTT
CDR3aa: CASSLRWGQELFF

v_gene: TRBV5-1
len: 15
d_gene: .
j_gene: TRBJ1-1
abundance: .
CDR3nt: TGCGCCAGCAGAGAAATGACAATGATGGGCACTGAAGCTTTCTTT
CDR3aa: CASREMTMMGTEAFF

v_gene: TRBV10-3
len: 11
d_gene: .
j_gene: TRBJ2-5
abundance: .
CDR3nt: TGTGCCATCAGTCCAGGAGAGACCCAGTACTTC
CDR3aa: CAISPGETQYF

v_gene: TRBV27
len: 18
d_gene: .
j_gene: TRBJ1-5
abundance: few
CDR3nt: TGTGCCAGCAGTTTCGCCATCCCTCGGGCCAGGGACAATCAGCCCCAGCATTTT
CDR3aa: CASSFAIPRARDNQPQHF

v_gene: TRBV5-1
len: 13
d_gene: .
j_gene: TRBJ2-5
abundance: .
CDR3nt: TGCGCCAGCAGGACCGACGGGGAAGAGACCCAGTACTTC
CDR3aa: CASRTDGEETQYF

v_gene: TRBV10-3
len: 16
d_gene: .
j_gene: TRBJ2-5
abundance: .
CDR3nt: TGTGCCATCAGTGATATTAACAGGGCAGGTCAAGAGACCCAGTACTTC
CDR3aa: CAISDINRAGQETQYF

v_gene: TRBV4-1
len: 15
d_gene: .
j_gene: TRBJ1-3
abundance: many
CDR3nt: TGCGCCAGCAGCCTGGACAGTAACTCTGGAAACACCATATATTTT
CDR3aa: CASSLDSNSGNTIYF

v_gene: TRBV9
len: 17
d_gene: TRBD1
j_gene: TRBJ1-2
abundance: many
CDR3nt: TGTGCCAGCAGCGTCGAACAGGGGGCAGGATCTGGCTATGGCTACACCTTC
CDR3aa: CASSVEQGAGSGYGYTF

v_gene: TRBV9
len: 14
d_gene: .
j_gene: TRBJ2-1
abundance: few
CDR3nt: TGTGCCAGCAGCCCAGGGGCAGGGGTGTATGAGCAGTTCTTC
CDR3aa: CASSPGAGVYEQFF

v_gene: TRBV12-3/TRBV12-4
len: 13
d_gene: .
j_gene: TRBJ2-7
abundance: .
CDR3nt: TGTGCCAGCAGTACCGGGAGTGAATACGAGCAGTACTTC
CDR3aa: CASSTGSEYEQYF

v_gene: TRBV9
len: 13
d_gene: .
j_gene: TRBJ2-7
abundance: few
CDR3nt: TGTGCCAGCAGCGTAGGAGTCCCTGGGGAGCAGTACTTC
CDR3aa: CASSVGVPGEQYF